This paragraph covers one TCR beta chain sequence. This entry is derived from a study of blood T cell repertoires in COVID-19. Study overall: Donors in the United States, Italy and Spain gave samples during acute or convalescent COVID-19.

Original data processing: Amplification of reference gene primers provided the estimated nucleated cell counts. Produced via immunoSEQ multiplex PCR; TCRdb's table is partial and in-frame only. That table gives V, J and clone size, and the DNA gave D and trimming. The repertoire holds about 140,000 clones, with approximately 87% as singletons. Enrolled through a virtual design, the participants were between roughly 18 and 90 years of age and came from 24 US areas. Recovered Cohort 3 donors showed two negative PCRs, clearance, or symptom resolution. This CDR3 is built from 12 residues. Germline V gene lookup returns CDR1 SNHLY and CDR2 FYNNEI. The V end lost 8 bases, the J end lost 0 bases, and 7 bases lay between the germline ends.

The chain carries TRBV2 and TRBJ1-1; the D is unclear. This TCR derives from a man in his fifties or sixties who had recovered from COVID-19. Sample: PBMCs or T cells enriched from blood (not recorded which). The CDR3 nucleotides are TGTGCCAGCCCTCGGGTGAACACTGAAGCTTTCTTT. This gives the protein CASPRVNTEAFF. The full variable domain, completed using reference TRBV2 and TRBJ1-1, is EPEVTQTPSHQVTQMGQEVILRCVPISNHLYFYWYRQILGQKVEFLVSFYNNEISEKSEIFDDQFSVERPDGSNFTLKIRSTKLEDSAMYFCASPRVNTEAFFGQGTRLTVV.